This T cell receptor (beta chain) was captured by sequencing in a study of vaccination effects on CD4 cells after COVID-19. The method was immunoSEQ multiplex PCR; TCRdb's version includes in-frame clones alone and lacks a portion of them. The repertoire consists of roughly 70,000 clones, with 76% occurring once and the leading ten covering around 0.95%. In the case of this clone: The target antigen is unknown.

Before sequencing took place, the ViraFEST assay used viral peptide pools to expand antigen-specific CD4+ T cells. Subsequent to a culture period of around eleven days, CD4+ T cells were isolated. Each participant received a vaccine that was either BNT162b2 or mRNA-1273, given as two doses. Each vaccine recipient was nucleocapsid antibody negative and had no prior SARS-CoV-2 infection. Cultures got half-medium changes with IL-2 on days 3 and 7. CDR1 and CDR2 (germline): SGHRS, YFSETQ. There are 15 residues in the CDR3. Trimming removed 0 bases from V and 5 bases from J, with 14 bases in between. Source: CD4+ T cells from PBMCs cultured with HCoV-OC43 spike peptides, taken after COVID-19 vaccination. Indicated subset: HCoV-OC43 spike overlapping peptide pool stimulation. The receptor was isolated from a human donor who received a COVID-19 vaccine. This chain uses TRBV5-1 with TRBJ2-5; possibly TRBD1 for D (6 bases). The CDR3 sequence: CASSLGGTSLETQYF. CDR3 nucleotide sequence: TGCGCCAGCAGCTTGGGGGGGACATCCCTGGAGACCCAGTACTTC.